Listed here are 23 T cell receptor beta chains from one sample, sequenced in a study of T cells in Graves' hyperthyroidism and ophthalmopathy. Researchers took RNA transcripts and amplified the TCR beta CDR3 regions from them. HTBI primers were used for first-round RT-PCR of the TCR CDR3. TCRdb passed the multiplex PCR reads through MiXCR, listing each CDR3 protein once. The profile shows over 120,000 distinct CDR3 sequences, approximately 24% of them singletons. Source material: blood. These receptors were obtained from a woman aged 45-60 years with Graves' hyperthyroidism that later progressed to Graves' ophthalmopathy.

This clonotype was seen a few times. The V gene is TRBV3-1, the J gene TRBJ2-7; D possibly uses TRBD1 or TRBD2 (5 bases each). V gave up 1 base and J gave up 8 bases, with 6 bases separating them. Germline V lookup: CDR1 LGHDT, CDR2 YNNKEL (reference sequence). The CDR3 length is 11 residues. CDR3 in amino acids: CASSQAGQQYF. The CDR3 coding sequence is TGTGCCAGCAGCCAAGCGGGACAGCAGTACTTC.

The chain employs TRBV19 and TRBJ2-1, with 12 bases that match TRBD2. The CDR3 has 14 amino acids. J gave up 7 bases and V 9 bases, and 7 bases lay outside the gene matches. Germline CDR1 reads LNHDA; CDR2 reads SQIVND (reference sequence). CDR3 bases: TGTGCCAGCCGTCTAGCGGGAGGGCCGAATGAGCAGTTCTTC. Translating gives CASRLAGGPNEQFF.

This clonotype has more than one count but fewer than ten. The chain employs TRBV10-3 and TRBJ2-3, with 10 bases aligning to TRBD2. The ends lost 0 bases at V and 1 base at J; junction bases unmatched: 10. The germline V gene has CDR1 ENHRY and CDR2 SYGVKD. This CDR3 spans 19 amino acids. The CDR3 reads CAISESRLAGASRTDTQYF. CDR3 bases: TGTGCCATCAGTGAGTCTCGGCTAGCGGGAGCCTCTCGCACAGATACGCAGTATTTT.

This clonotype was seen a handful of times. CDR3 amino acids: CASQSRANTGELFF. The CDR3 DNA sequence: TGTGCCAGTCAGTCACGCGCGAACACCGGGGAGCTGTTTTTT. The chain carries TRBV19 and TRBJ2-2; D not resolved. CDR1 and CDR2 from the germline V gene are LNHDA and SQIVND (reference sequence). This CDR3 region has 14 residues. The V end was cut by 8 bases, the J end by 0 bases, with 10 bases between.

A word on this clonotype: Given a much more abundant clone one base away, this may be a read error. Here the CDR3 DNA reads TGTGCCACCAAAGGGACACCGAACACCGGGGAGCTGTTTTTT. Encoded protein: CATKGTPNTGELFF. The rearrangement uses TRBV7-9 and TRBJ2-2; D may be TRBD1 (6 bases). With 10 bases removed from V and 0 bases from J, the gap between germline ends came to 12 bases. CDR3 length equals 14 residues. Germline lookup yields CDR1 SEHNR and CDR2 FQNEAQ (reference sequence).

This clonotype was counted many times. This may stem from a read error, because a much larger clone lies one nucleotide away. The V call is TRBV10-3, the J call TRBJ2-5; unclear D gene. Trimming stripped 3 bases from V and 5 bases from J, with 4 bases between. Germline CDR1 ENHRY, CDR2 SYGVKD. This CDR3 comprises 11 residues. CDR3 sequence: CAISDSETQYF. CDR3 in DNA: TGTGCCATCAGTGATTCGGAGACCCAGTACTTC.

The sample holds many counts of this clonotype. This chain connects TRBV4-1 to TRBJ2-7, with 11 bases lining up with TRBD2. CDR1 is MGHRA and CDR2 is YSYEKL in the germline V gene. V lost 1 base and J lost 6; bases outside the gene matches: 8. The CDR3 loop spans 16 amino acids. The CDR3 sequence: CASSQGSTSGIAEQYF. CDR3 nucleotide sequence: TGCGCCAGCAGCCAAGGTTCGACTAGCGGGATTGCCGAGCAGTACTTC.

CDR3 DNA sequence: TGTACCAGCAGCTTAGGGACTAGCGGACAAGAGACCCAGTACTTC. Translated: CTSSLGTSGQETQYF. The gene calls are TRBV7-2 and TRBJ2-5, with 10 bases lining up with TRBD2. V lost 1 base and J lost 2; bases outside the gene matches: 1. Germline-derived CDR1 and CDR2 are SGHTA and FQGNSA. This CDR3 has 15 amino acids.

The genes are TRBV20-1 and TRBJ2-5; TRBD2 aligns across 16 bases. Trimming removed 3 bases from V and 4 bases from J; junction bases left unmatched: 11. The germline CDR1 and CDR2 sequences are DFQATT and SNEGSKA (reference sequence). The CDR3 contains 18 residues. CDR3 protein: CSASSSGLAGGPRETQYF. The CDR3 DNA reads TGCAGTGCTAGTTCATCGGGACTAGCGGGAGGGCCGCGAGAGACCCAGTACTTC.

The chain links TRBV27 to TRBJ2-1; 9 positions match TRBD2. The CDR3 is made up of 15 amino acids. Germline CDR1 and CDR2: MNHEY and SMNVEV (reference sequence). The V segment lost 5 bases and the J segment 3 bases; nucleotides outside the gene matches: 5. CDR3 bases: TGTGCCAGCAGTGCCCTGACTAGCGGCTACAATGAGCAGTTCTTC. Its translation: CASSALTSGYNEQFF.

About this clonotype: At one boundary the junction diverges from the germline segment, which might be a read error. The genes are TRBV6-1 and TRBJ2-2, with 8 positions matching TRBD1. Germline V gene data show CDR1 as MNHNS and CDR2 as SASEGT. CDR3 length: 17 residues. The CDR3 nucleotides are TGTGCCAACAGTCGAACCGGGACAGGAAGAACAGCCGGGGAGCTGTTTTTT. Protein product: CANSRTGTGRTAGELFF.

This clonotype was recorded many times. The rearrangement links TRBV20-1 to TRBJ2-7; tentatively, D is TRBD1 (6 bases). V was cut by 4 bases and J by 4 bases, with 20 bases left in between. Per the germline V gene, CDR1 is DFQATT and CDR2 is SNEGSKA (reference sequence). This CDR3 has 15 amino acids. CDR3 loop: CSATPPDRIGYEQYF. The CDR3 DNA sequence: TGCAGTGCTACCCCCCCAGACAGGATAGGGTACGAGCAGTACTTC.

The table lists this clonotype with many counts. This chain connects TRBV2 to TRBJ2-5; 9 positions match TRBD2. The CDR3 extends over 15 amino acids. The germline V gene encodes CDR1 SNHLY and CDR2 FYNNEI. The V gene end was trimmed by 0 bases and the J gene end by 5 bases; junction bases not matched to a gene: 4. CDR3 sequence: CASSEARLAVETQYF. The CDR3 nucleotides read TGTGCCAGCAGTGAAGCGCGACTAGCGGTCGAGACCCAGTACTTC.

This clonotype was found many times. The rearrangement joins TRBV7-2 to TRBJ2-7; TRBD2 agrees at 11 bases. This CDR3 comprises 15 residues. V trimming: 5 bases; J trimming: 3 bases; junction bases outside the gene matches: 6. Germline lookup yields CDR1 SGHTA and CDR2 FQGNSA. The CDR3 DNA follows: TGTGCCAGCAGCCCCGGAGGACTAGCGGGCTACGAGCAGTACTTC. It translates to CASSPGGLAGYEQYF.

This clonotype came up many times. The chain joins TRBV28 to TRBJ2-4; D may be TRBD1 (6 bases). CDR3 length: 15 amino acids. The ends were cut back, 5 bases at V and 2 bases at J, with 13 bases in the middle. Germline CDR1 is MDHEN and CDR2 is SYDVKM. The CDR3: CASSPPTGTKNIQYF. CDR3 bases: TGTGCCAGCAGTCCACCTACAGGGACCAAAAACATTCAGTACTTC.

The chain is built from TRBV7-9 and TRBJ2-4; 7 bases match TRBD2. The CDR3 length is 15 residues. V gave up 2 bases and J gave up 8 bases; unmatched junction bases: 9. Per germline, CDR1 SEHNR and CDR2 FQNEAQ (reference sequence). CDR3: CASSLSGTRGDIQYF. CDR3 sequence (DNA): TGTGCCAGCAGCTTATCAGGGACCCGGGGGGACATTCAGTACTTC.

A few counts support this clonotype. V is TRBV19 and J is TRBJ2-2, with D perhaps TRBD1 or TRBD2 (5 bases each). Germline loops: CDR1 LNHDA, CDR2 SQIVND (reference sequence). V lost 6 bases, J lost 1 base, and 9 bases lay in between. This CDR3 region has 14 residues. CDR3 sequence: CASSMGRNTGELFF. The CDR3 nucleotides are TGTGCCAGTAGCATGGGACGGAACACCGGGGAGCTGTTTTTT.

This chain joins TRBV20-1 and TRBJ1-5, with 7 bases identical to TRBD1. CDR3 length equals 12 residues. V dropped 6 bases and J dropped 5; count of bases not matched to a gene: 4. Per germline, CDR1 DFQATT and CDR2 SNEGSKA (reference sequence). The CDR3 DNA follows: TGCAGTGCCCGGACAGGAGATCAGCCCCAGCATTTT. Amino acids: CSARTGDQPQHF.

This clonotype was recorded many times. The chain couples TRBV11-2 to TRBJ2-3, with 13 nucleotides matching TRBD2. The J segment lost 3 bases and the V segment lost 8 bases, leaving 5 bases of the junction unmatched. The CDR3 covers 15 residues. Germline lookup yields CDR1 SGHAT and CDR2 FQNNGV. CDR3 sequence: CASGETSGRTDTQYF. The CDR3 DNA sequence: TGTGCCAGCGGAGAGACTAGCGGGAGGACAGATACGCAGTATTTT.

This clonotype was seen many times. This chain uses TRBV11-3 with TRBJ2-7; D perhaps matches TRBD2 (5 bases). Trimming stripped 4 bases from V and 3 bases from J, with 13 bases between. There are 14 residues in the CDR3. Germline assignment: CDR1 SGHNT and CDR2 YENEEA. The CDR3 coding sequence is TGTGCCAGCAGCTCCGAGCCCCGGGACTACGAGCAGTACTTC. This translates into CASSSEPRDYEQYF.

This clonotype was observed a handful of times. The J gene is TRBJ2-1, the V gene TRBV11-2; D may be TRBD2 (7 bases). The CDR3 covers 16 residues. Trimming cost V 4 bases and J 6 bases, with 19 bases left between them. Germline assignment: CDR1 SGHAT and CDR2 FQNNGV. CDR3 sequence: CASSSGGADSFNEQFF. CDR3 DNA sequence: TGTGCCAGCAGCTCTGGGGGGGCGGACAGCTTCAATGAGCAGTTCTTC.

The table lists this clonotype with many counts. The CDR3 coding sequence is TGTGCCAGCAGTTTAACGGGCCAGGGGATTTCACCCCTCCACTTT. Its translation: CASSLTGQGISPLHF. V gene TRBV28 combines with J gene TRBJ1-6; a possible D gene is TRBD1 (6 bases). Germline V gives CDR1 MDHEN, CDR2 SYDVKM. V shed 2 bases and J shed 9 bases, with 14 bases lying between them. The CDR3 runs 15 residues.

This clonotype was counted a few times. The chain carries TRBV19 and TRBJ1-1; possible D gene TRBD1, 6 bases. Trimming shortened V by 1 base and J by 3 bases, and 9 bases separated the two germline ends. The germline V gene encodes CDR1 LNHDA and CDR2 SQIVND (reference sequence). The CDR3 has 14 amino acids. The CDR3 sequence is CASSIVTGHTEAFF. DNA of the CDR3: TGTGCCAGTAGTATAGTCACAGGGCACACTGAAGCTTTCTTT.